This passage covers 3 T cell receptor beta chains from one sample sequenced in a study of cytomegalovirus exposure and HLA in healthy donors. 60 Vbeta and 13 Jbeta primers were used in PCR. Some clones are missing from TCRdb's copy, which holds only in-frame ones; the method was immunoSEQ multiplex PCR. Here the sample spans roughly 200,000 clones, 70% being singletons. The sequenced sample was PBMCs. Every receptor here comes from a man aged 35 to 55 in good health and CMV-seropositive.

This chain joins TRBV11-3 and TRBJ2-5; D is possibly TRBD1 (5 bases). The CDR3 consists of 16 residues. Trimming removed 1 base from V and 2 bases from J, with 14 bases in between. Germline V gene sequence: CDR1 SGHNT, CDR2 YENEEA. In nucleotides, the CDR3 is TGTGCCAGCAGCTTAGGGGGTCAGGGATTACAAGAGACCCAGTACTTC. Amino acid sequence: CASSLGGQGLQETQYF.

A single count supports this clone. V gene TRBV10-1 combines with J gene TRBJ2-7; 7 nucleotides match TRBD1. The trim removed 3 bases at V and 1 base at J, leaving 6 bases unmatched. CDR1 WNHNN and CDR2 SYGVQD come from the germline V gene (reference sequence). The CDR3 is made up of 15 amino acids. The DNA for the CDR3 is TGCGCCAGCAGTGATGTTTTGGGACAGTCCTACGAGCAGTACTTC. Protein sequence: CASSDVLGQSYEQYF.

J is TRBJ2-5 and V is TRBV7-9; maybe TRBD1 (5 bases). The germline gives CDR1 SEHNR, CDR2 FQNEAQ (reference sequence). V was clipped by 4 bases and J by 4 bases, with 13 bases between them. The CDR3 is 14 residues long. CDR3: CASSYRGGAETQYF. The CDR3 DNA reads TGTGCCAGCAGCTATAGGGGTGGAGCAGAGACCCAGTACTTC.